This T cell receptor (beta chain) was identified in a study of Graves' ophthalmopathy and Graves' hyperthyroidism. For the study at large: Peripheral blood collection took place at initial diagnosis, before any treatment.

Whole-study results and caveats: Sensitivity reached 60% to 71% and specificity about 72% when the model predicted ophthalmopathy progression.

Germline assignment: CDR1 SGHRS and CDR2 YFSETQ. This CDR3 is built from 14 residues. The V end was cut by 4 bases, the J end by 1 base, with 11 bases between. This clonotype was seen at least ten times. Antigen specificity is unknown. Transcripts of RNA were the source for amplifying TCR beta CDR3 regions. RT-PCR with HTBI primers came first, then second-round multiplex PCR. TCRdb reanalysed the multiplex PCR reads using MiXCR and keeps one entry per CDR3 protein. The data contain about 700,000 distinct CDR3 sequences, about 40% of them singletons. The sample was peripheral blood. The chain recombines TRBV5-1 with TRBJ2-5; D is ambiguous. The clonotype comes from an adult man with Graves' ophthalmopathy. In DNA, the CDR3 is TGCGCCAGCAGCGCCTTGAGGATCCAAGAGACCCAGTACTTC. Translated, it gives CASSALRIQETQYF.